These T cell receptor beta chains were read from a single sample in a study of graft-versus-host responses after intestinal transplantation. Assay: immunoSEQ multiplex PCR; the TCRdb copy retains only in-frame clones and omits some. Found here are around 30,000 clones, over 65% of them singletons; the top ten hold 0.95% to 1.2%. The sample here was PBMCs, taken 27 to 29 days after intestinal transplant. These receptors all stem from a human patient who received an intestinal transplant, so some T cells may come from the graft donor. The conserved cysteine and the conserved F or W are not part of the CDR3 here. The order of the fields is clone size, V gene, CDR3 length, J gene, CDR3 protein. Some rows mark clone size as missing; the rest say once, few, many or name a class of expanded clone.

-,TRBV5-1,15,TRBJ2-7,ASSSDPSGALLYEQY
-,TRBV6-5,11,TRBJ2-1,ASSYSTINEQF
-,TRBV6-5,14,TRBJ2-3,ASSYSRQGRSDTQY
-,TRBV27,14,TRBJ1-6,ASSLSLGGVSSPLH
-,TRBV6-1,15,TRBJ1-1,ASSDTLPGRMNTEAF
-,TRBV6-1,13,TRBJ1-2,ASSEAISGDYGYT
-,TRBV5-4,14,TRBJ2-5,ASSFPQLGGRETQY
-,TRBV13,12,TRBJ1-4,ASSPSGQDEKLF
few,TRBV10-2,11,TRBJ2-2,ASWGGGLRELF
once,TRBV10-2,11,TRBJ2-5,ASRPTGEETQY
-,TRBV2,18,TRBJ2-5,ASSGEGRSGGPLTHETQY
-,TRBV5-6,11,TRBJ2-7,ASSLDMAEEQY
-,TRBV19,11,TRBJ2-3,ASNNGVTDTQY
-,TRBV7-6,13,TRBJ1-5,ASSLGTGGNQPQH
once,TRBV28,11,TRBJ2-5,ASSRRFQETQY
-,TRBV6-5,13,TRBJ2-7,ASRVTGGAAPEQY
-,TRBV7-6,15,TRBJ2-2,ASSLTPQTSNAGELF
-,TRBV4-1,16,TRBJ1-5,ASSQFPRGTLLEQPQH
-,TRBV7-2,13,TRBJ2-7,ASSLPGLQKREQY
-,TRBV11-2,13,TRBJ1-2,ASSLEGLGNYGYT
-,TRBV6-9,15,TRBJ1-2,ASSRTATYGKTYGYT
-,TRBV7-3,13,TRBJ2-1,ASSLDGSSYNEQF
-,TRBV5-1,13,TRBJ2-5,ASSFRAGRGETQY
-,TRBV5-6,11,TRBJ2-3,ASSLWRTDTQY
-,TRBV27,11,TRBJ2-4,ASSLSRKNIQY
-,TRBV11-1,9,TRBJ1-1,ASRGNTEAF
-,TRBV19,14,TRBJ1-6,ATTDRAEYLGSPLH
-,TRBV4-1,16,TRBJ1-2,ASSQDWEGRRPLYGYT
-,TRBV9,13,TRBJ2-3,ASSGDGGGTDTQY
-,TRBV19,16,TRBJ1-3,ASSIDLSGGTSGNTIY
-,TRBV25-1,16,TRBJ2-3,ASSEYFIAGGPRDTQY
-,TRBV15,19,TRBJ2-2,ATSSPTLREGLTSDTGELF
-,TRBV19,13,TRBJ2-3,ASSILDAETDTQY
few,TRBV11-2,12,TRBJ2-5,ASSFPAGQETQY